These 11 T cell receptor beta chains were all obtained from the same sample, sequenced in a study of T cell responses to AZD1222 COVID-19 vaccine. Sequencing used immunoSEQ multiplex PCR; TCRdb keeps in-frame clones, though not all of them. Found here are roughly 130,000 clones, 88% of them singletons; the top ten hold roughly 8%. This sample comprised peripheral blood, obtained on day 0 of AZD1222 vaccination. Receptors originate from an adult in good health.

V is TRBV11-2 and J is TRBJ1-5; D call uncertain. The CDR3 has 13 amino acids. Between the trimmed V and J ends, which lost 2 bases and 5 bases, there was a span of 7 bases. Germline assignment: CDR1 SGHAT and CDR2 FQNNGV. In DNA, the CDR3 is TGTGCCAGCAGCTTAACCCGAGATCAGCCCCAGCATTTT. The encoded protein is CASSLTRDQPQHF.

The chain couples TRBV18 to TRBJ2-6; 8 bases line up with TRBD1. The J segment lost 0 bases and the V segment lost 5 bases, leaving 6 bases of the junction unmatched. Germline lookup yields CDR1 KGHSH and CDR2 LQKENI. The CDR3 is made up of 17 amino acids. CDR3 residues: CASSWGTGSSGANVLTF. CDR3 nucleotide sequence: TGTGCCAGCTCATGGGGGACAGGCAGCTCTGGGGCCAACGTCCTGACTTTC. Filled out from reference TRBV18 and TRBJ2-6, the complete variable domain reads NAGVMQNPRHLVRRRGQEARLRCSPMKGHSHVYWYRQLPEEGLKFMVYLQKENIIDESGMPKERFSAEFPKEGPSILRIQQVVRGDSAAYFCASSWGTGSSGANVLTFGAGSRLTVL.

This clone was observed a single time. The genes are TRBV3-1 (or the pseudogene TRBV3-2) and TRBJ1-2; D is perhaps TRBD1 (6 bases). Germline CDR1 reads LGHDT; CDR2 reads YNNKEL (reference sequence). Trimming shortened V by 5 bases and J by 10 bases, and 26 bases separated the two germline ends. The CDR3 spans 16 residues. CDR3 in DNA: TGTGCCAGCAGCGTGGGGGCAGGGGCGCTTTCTTCTGACTACACCTTC. Translation: CASSVGAGALSSDYTF.

The chain carries TRBV19 and TRBJ1-1, with a possible D match to TRBD1 (5 bases). CDR3 length: 16 residues. V dropped 5 bases and J dropped 1 base, with 17 bases sitting between them. The germline CDR1 and CDR2 sequences are LNHDA and SQIVND (reference sequence). The CDR3 nucleotides read TGTGCCAGTAGTTCAACAGGCCGGGATTCGAACACTGAAGCTTTCTTT. Its protein is CASSSTGRDSNTEAFF.

The chain carries TRBV5-1 and TRBJ1-2; tentative D call: TRBD1 (5 bases). This CDR3 is 14 amino acids long. V lost 4 bases and J lost 5, with 15 bases in between. Germline CDR1 and CDR2: SGHRS and YFSETQ. In DNA form, the CDR3 reads TGCGCCAGCAGCCCAAATGGGGACGGTTATGGCTACACCTTC. Translation gives CASSPNGDGYGYTF.

The chain joins TRBV28 to TRBJ2-3; 7 bases are shared with TRBD2. V shed 4 bases, J shed 6 bases, and the junction held 13 bases outside the gene matches. CDR1 and CDR2 (germline): MDHEN, SYDVKM. The CDR3 covers 16 residues. The CDR3 nucleotides are TGTGCCAGCAGTTACGGACTAGGACTCAATACGGATACGCAGTATTTT. The encoded protein is CASSYGLGLNTDTQYF.

The chain carries TRBV9 and TRBJ2-5; D is perhaps TRBD1 (6 bases). Germline V gene data show CDR1 as SGDLS and CDR2 as YYNGEE. CDR3 length equals 14 residues. Trimming left V 0 bases short and J 4 bases short, with 10 bases between. This chain's CDR3 is CASSVGQGRETQYF. For the CDR3, the DNA is TGTGCCAGCAGCGTAGGTCAGGGGCGAGAGACCCAGTACTTC.

The chain uses TRBV5-1 and TRBJ2-7, with D maybe TRBD2 (7 bases). CDR1 and CDR2 (germline): SGHRS, YFSETQ. This CDR3 spans 15 amino acids. Trimming removed 4 bases from V and 2 bases from J, with 16 bases in between. The CDR3 bases are TGCGCCAGCAGCCAGGCGGGGGCCTCCACCTACGAGCAGTACTTC. Translated: CASSQAGASTYEQYF. Looking up the rest from reference TRBV5-1 and TRBJ2-7 gives the full variable domain: KAGVTQTPRYLIKTRGQQVTLSCSPISGHRSVSWYQQTPGQGLQFLFEYFSETQRNKGNFPGRFSGRQFSNSRSEMNVSTLELGDSALYLCASSQAGASTYEQYFGPGTRLTVT.

The chain recombines TRBV12-3 or TRBV12-4 with TRBJ1-4; the D gene is possibly TRBD1 (6 bases). V lost 10 bases, J lost 0 bases, and 9 bases lay in between. The CDR3 spans 13 residues. The CDR3 region has the DNA TGTGCCACTAAGGGGGCAACTAATGAAAAACTGTTTTTT. The encoded protein is CATKGATNEKLFF.

The rearrangement uses TRBV4-1 and TRBJ2-7; a possible D gene is TRBD1 (6 bases). Germline loops: CDR1 MGHRA, CDR2 YSYEKL. The CDR3 has 17 residues. The V gene lost 3 bases and the J gene lost 2 bases, with 20 bases spanning the gap. The CDR3 loop is CASSHNLRGPSTYEQYF. DNA of the CDR3: TGCGCCAGCAGCCATAACCTCAGGGGACCCTCAACCTACGAGCAGTACTTC.

This chain joins TRBV4-3 and TRBJ2-1; TRBD2 matches 7 bases. Germline values: CDR1 LGHNA, CDR2 YSLEER. Losses at the gene ends were 1 base for V and 4 bases for J; bases not matched to a gene: 4. The CDR3 covers 15 residues. CDR3 region: CASSQASSGYNEQFF. Written as DNA, the CDR3 is TGCGCCAGCAGCCAAGCGTCTAGCGGATACAATGAGCAGTTCTTC.